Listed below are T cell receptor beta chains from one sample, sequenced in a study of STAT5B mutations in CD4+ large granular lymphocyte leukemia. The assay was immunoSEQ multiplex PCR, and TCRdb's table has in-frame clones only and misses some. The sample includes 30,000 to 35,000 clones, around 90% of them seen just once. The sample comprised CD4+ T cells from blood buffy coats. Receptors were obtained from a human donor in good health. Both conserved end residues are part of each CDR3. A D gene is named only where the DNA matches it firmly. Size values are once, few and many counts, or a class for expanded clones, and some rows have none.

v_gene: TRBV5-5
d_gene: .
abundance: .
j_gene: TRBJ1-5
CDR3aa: CASSLGHRNQPQHF
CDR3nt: TGTGCCAGCAGCTTGGGACATCGAAATCAGCCCCAGCATTTT

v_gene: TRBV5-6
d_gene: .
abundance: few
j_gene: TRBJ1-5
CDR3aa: CASSLQGAEHF
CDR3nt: TGTGCCAGCAGCTTGCAAGGGGCTGAGCATTTT

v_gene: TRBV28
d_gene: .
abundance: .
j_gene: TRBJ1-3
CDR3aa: CASSLNTYSGNTIYF
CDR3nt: TGTGCCAGCAGTTTAAACACCTACTCTGGAAACACCATATATTTT

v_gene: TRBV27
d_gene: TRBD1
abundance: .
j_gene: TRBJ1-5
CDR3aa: CASSLRGQLKQRNQPQHF
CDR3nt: TGTGCCAGCAGTTTGAGGGGGCAGCTAAAGCAGCGGAATCAGCCCCAGCATTTT

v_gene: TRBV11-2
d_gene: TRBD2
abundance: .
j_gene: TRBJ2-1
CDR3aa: CASSLRLAGIYNEQFF
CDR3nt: TGTGCCAGCAGCTTACGGCTAGCGGGTATCTACAATGAGCAGTTCTTC

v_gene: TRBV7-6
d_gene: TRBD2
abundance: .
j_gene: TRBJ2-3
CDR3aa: CASSTIPGLAGGPVNTDTQYF
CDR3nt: TGTGCCAGCAGCACTATACCGGGACTAGCGGGAGGGCCGGTTAACACAGATACGCAGTATTTT

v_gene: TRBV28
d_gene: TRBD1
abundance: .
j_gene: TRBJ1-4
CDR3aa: CASVSGGGYNEKLFF
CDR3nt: TGTGCCAGCGTCTCAGGGGGCGGTTATAATGAAAAACTGTTTTTT

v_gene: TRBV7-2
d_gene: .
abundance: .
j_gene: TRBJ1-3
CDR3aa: CASSLGSSGNTIYF
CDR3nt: TGTGCCAGCAGCTTAGGGTCCTCTGGAAACACCATATATTTT

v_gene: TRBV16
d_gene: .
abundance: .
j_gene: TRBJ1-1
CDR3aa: CASSQSNHITEAFF
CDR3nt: TGTGCCAGCAGCCAATCAAATCACATCACTGAAGCTTTCTTT

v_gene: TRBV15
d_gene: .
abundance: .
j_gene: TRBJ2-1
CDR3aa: CATSRTVSSSYNEQFF
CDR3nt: TGTGCCACCAGCAGGACAGTTTCAAGCTCCTACAATGAGCAGTTCTTC

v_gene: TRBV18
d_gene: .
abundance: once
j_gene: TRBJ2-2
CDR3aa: CASSPRMDTGELFF
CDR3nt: TGTGCCAGCTCGCCTAGGATGGACACCGGGGAGCTGTTTTTT

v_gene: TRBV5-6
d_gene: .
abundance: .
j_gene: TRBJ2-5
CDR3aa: CASSLGTAQETQYF
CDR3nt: TGTGCCAGCAGCTTGGGGACAGCTCAAGAGACCCAGTACTTC

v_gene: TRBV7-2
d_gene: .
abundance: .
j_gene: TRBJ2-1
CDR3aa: CASSLGPRISYNEQFF
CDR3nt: TGTGCCAGCAGCTTAGGGCCGAGAATCTCCTACAATGAGCAGTTCTTC

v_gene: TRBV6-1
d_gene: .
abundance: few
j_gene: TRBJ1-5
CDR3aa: CASSAPGQVLNQPQHF
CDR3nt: TGTGCCAGCAGTGCGCCGGGACAAGTTCTCAATCAGCCCCAGCATTTT

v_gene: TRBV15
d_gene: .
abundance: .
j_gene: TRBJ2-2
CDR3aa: CATSRDYEGGELFF
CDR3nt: TGTGCCACCAGCAGAGATTATGAGGGCGGGGAGCTGTTTTTT

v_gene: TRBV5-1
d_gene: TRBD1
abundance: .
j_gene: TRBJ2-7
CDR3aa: CASSLGTATSYEQYF
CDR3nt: TGCGCCAGCAGCCTCGGGACAGCCACCTCTTACGAGCAGTACTTC

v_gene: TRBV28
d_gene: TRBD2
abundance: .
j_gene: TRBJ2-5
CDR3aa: CASSLAGVRETQYF
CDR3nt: TGTGCCAGCAGTTTAGCGGGGGTGAGGGAGACCCAGTACTTC

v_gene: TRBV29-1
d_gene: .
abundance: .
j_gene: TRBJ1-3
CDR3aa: CSVEDPDWGKRNTIYF
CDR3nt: TGCAGCGTTGAAGATCCGGACTGGGGGAAAAGGAACACCATATATTTT

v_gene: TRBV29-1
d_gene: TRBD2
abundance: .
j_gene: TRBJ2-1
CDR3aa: CSVYVAGVDNEQFF
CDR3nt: TGCAGCGTCTACGTAGCGGGAGTGGACAATGAGCAGTTCTTC

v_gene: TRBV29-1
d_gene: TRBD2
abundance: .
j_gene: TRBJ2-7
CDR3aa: CSVVGLAASYEQYF
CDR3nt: TGCAGCGTGGTAGGACTAGCGGCTTCCTACGAGCAGTACTTC

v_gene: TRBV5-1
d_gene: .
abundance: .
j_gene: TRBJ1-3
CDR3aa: CASSYARGSGNTIYF
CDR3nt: TGCGCCAGCAGCTACGCCAGAGGGTCCGGAAACACCATATATTTT

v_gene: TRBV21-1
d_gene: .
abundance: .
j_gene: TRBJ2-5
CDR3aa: CASSYWTSGSGETQYF
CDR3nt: TGTGCCAGCAGCTATTGGACTAGCGGGAGTGGGGAGACCCAGTACTTC

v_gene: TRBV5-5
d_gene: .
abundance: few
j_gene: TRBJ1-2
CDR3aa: CASSLRAGGYTF
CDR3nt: TGTGCCAGCAGCTTAAGGGCCGGTGGCTACACCTTC

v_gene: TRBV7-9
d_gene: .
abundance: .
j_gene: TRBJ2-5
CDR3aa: CASSKDTQETQYF
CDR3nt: TGTGCCAGCAGCAAGGACACCCAAGAGACCCAGTACTTC

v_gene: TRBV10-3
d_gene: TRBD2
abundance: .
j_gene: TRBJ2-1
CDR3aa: CAASELAGDNEQFF
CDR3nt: TGTGCCGCGTCGGAACTAGCGGGGGACAATGAGCAGTTCTTC

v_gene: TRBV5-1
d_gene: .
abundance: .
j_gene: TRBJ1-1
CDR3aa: CASSLAPGNTEAFF
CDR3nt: TGCGCCAGCAGCTTGGCCCCGGGGAACACTGAAGCTTTCTTT

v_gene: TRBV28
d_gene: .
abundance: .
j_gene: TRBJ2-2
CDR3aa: CASSLVRTNTGELFF
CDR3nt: TGTGCCAGCAGTTTGGTCCGAACGAACACCGGGGAGCTGTTTTTT

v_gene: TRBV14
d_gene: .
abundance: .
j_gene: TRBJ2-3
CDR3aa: CASAREVRDTQYF
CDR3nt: TGTGCCAGCGCGAGGGAGGTACGAGATACGCAGTATTTT

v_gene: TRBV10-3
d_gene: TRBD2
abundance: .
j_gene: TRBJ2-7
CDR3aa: CAISETSERYF
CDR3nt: TGTGCCATCAGTGAGACTAGCGAACGGTACTTC

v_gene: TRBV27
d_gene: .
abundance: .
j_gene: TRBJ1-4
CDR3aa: CASSRGGAWEKLFF
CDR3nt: TGTGCCAGCAGTAGGGGGGGGGCATGGGAAAAACTGTTTTTT

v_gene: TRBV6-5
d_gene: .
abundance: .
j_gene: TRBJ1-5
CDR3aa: CASSQGHGGQPQHF
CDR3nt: TGTGCCAGCAGCCAGGGACACGGCGGACAGCCCCAGCATTTT

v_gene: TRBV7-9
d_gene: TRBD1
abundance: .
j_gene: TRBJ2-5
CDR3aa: CASSTGGAGETQYF
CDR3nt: TGTGCCAGCAGTACAGGGGGCGCAGGGGAGACCCAGTACTTC

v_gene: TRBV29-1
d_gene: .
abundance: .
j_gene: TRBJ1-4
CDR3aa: CSVQTSPGEKLFF
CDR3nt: TGCAGCGTTCAGACAAGCCCGGGGGAAAAACTGTTTTTT

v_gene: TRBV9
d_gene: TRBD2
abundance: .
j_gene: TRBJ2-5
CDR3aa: CASSIGTSGAQETQYF
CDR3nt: TGTGCCAGCAGCATCGGGACTAGCGGAGCTCAAGAGACCCAGTACTTC

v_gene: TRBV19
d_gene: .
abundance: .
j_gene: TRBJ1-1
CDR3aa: CASGGINLMNTEAFF
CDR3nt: TGTGCCAGTGGGGGAATAAATCTGATGAACACTGAAGCTTTCTTT

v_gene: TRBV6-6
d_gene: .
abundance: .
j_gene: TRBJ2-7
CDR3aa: CASIQAEAYEQYF
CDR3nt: TGTGCCAGCATCCAAGCGGAGGCCTACGAGCAGTACTTC

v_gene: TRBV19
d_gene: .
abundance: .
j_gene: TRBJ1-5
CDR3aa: CASSIDQRRGNYSNQPQHF
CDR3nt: TGTGCCAGTAGTATCGACCAACGAAGGGGAAATTATAGCAATCAGCCCCAGCATTTT

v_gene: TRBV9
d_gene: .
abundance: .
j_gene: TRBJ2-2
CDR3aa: CASRRDYTGELFF
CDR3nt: TGTGCCAGTCGGCGGGACTACACCGGGGAGCTGTTTTTT

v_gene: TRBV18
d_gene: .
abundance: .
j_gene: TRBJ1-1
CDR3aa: CASSPRRNTEAFF
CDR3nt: TGTGCCAGCTCACCACGCAGAAACACTGAAGCTTTCTTT

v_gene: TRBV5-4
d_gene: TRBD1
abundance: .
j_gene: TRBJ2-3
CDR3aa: CASSLTGTSTDTQYF
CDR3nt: TGTGCCAGCAGCCTGACAGGGACCAGCACAGATACGCAGTATTTT

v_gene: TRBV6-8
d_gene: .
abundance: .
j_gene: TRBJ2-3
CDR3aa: CASPWGVGRGRGSDTQYF
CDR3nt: TGTGCCAGCCCATGGGGAGTCGGGAGGGGGCGGGGGTCAGATACGCAGTATTTT

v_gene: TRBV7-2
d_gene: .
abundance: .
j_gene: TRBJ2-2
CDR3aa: CASSLAGRGVSGELFF
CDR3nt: TGTGCCAGCAGCTTAGCAGGCAGGGGAGTTTCCGGGGAGCTGTTTTTT

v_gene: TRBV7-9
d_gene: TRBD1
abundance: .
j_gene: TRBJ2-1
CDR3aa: CASSVAGTVYNEQFF
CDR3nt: TGTGCCAGCAGCGTTGCCGGGACAGTATACAATGAGCAGTTCTTC

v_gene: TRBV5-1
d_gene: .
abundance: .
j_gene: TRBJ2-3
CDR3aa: CASKETTLDTQYF
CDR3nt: TGCGCCAGCAAGGAGACGACCTTAGATACGCAGTATTTT

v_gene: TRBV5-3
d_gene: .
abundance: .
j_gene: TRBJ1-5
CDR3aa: CARTSLRGVYNQPQHF
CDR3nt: TGTGCCAGAACCTCCTTGCGAGGAGTCTACAATCAGCCCCAGCATTTT

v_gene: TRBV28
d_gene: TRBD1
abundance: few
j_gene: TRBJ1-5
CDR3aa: CASSTGQGANQPQHF
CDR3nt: TGTGCCAGCAGCACGGGACAGGGGGCAAATCAGCCCCAGCATTTT